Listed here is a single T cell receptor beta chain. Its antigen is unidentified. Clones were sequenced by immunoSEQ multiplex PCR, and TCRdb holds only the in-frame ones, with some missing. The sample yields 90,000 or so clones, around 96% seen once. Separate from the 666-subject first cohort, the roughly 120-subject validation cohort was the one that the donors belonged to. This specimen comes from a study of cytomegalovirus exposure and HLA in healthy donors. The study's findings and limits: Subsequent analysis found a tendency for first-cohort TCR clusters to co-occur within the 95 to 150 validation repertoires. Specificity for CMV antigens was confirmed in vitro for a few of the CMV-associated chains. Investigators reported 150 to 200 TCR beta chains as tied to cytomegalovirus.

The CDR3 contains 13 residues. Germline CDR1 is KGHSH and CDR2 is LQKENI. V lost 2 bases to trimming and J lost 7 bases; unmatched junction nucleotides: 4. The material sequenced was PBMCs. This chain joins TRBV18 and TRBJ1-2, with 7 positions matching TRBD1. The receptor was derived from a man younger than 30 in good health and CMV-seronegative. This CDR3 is CASSPDRVRGYTF. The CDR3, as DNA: TGTGCCAGCTCACCAGACAGGGTGCGTGGCTACACCTTC.